This is a list of T cell receptor beta chains from one sample in a study of cytomegalovirus exposure and HLA in healthy donors. Libraries were prepared by immunoSEQ multiplex PCR; TCRdb keeps only in-frame clonotypes and omits some of them. The sample has roughly 230,000 clones, about 92% seen once. What was sequenced was PBMCs. Every receptor here comes from a woman in her thirties in good health and CMV-seronegative. The CDR3 runs from the conserved cysteine through the conserved F or W. The order of the fields is J gene, V gene, D gene, clone size, CDR3 DNA, CDR3 protein. A D gene is named only where the DNA matches it firmly. Clone size is not always given. Where it is, it says once, few, many or a class for expanded clones.

J gene: TRBJ2-1
V gene: TRBV5-4
D gene: -
clone size: -
CDR3 DNA: TGTGCCAGCAGCTTGATCCGGAGCTCCTACAATGAGCAGTTCTTC
CDR3 protein: CASSLIRSSYNEQFF

J gene: TRBJ2-1
V gene: TRBV18
D gene: TRBD2
clone size: -
CDR3 DNA: TGTGCCAGCTCACCCGGACTAGCCGACAATGAGCAGTTCTTC
CDR3 protein: CASSPGLADNEQFF

J gene: TRBJ2-1
V gene: TRBV7-6
D gene: -
clone size: -
CDR3 DNA: TGTGCCAGCAGCTCCCGATGGGGCAATGAGCAGTTCTTC
CDR3 protein: CASSSRWGNEQFF

J gene: TRBJ2-5
V gene: TRBV5-4
D gene: -
clone size: -
CDR3 DNA: TGTGCCAGCAGCGAGAGTGGGACCCAGTACTTC
CDR3 protein: CASSESGTQYF

J gene: TRBJ2-1
V gene: TRBV4-1
D gene: TRBD2
clone size: -
CDR3 DNA: TGCGCCAGCAGCCAAGGAGCTAGCGGGATATTCAATGAGCAGTTCTTC
CDR3 protein: CASSQGASGIFNEQFF

J gene: TRBJ2-5
V gene: TRBV6-5
D gene: -
clone size: once
CDR3 DNA: TGTGCCAGCAGTTTCTTAGGACAGACACAAGAGACCCAGTACTTC
CDR3 protein: CASSFLGQTQETQYF

J gene: TRBJ2-2
V gene: TRBV15
D gene: -
clone size: -
CDR3 DNA: TGTGCCACCAGCAGAGATAGTCGGGGGTTAGGATCGGAGCTGTTTTTT
CDR3 protein: CATSRDSRGLGSELFF

J gene: TRBJ2-3
V gene: TRBV6-1
D gene: TRBD2
clone size: -
CDR3 DNA: TGTGCCAGCAGTGGATGGGAGGGCCACACAGATACGCAGTATTTT
CDR3 protein: CASSGWEGHTDTQYF

J gene: TRBJ2-7
V gene: TRBV6-6
D gene: TRBD2
clone size: -
CDR3 DNA: TGTGCCAGCGCCTCTCGAGCGGGAGTTACCGAGCAGTACTTC
CDR3 protein: CASASRAGVTEQYF

J gene: TRBJ2-1
V gene: TRBV7-3
D gene: TRBD1
clone size: -
CDR3 DNA: TGTGCCAGCAGCTTAACCGGGACAGGGAATTATGAGCAGTTCTTC
CDR3 protein: CASSLTGTGNYEQFF

J gene: TRBJ2-7
V gene: TRBV5-1
D gene: -
clone size: -
CDR3 DNA: TGCGCCAGCAGCTTGGGGGACTTTGCCTACGAGCAGTACTTC
CDR3 protein: CASSLGDFAYEQYF

J gene: TRBJ2-7
V gene: TRBV28
D gene: -
clone size: few
CDR3 DNA: TGTGCCAGCAGTCCCATGGACTGGCTTCTACAGGGCGAGCAGTACTTC
CDR3 protein: CASSPMDWLLQGEQYF

J gene: TRBJ2-5
V gene: TRBV10-3
D gene: TRBD2
clone size: -
CDR3 DNA: TGTGCCATCGGTCCGACTAGCGGTACCATTGAGACCCAGTACTTC
CDR3 protein: CAIGPTSGTIETQYF

J gene: TRBJ2-3
V gene: TRBV6-1
D gene: TRBD2
clone size: -
CDR3 DNA: TGTGCCAGCAGTGTAGGTCTAGCGGGACCTCTGGGCACGCAGTATTTT
CDR3 protein: CASSVGLAGPLGTQYF

J gene: TRBJ1-3
V gene: TRBV4-1
D gene: TRBD1
clone size: -
CDR3 DNA: TGCGCCAGCAGAAAACAGGGGGCAGTGAACACCATATATTTT
CDR3 protein: CASRKQGAVNTIYF

J gene: TRBJ1-5
V gene: TRBV7-2
D gene: -
clone size: -
CDR3 DNA: TGTGCCAGCAGCTCCCCAGGTTCGAATCAGCCCCAGCATTTT
CDR3 protein: CASSSPGSNQPQHF

J gene: TRBJ1-2
V gene: TRBV20-1
D gene: -
clone size: -
CDR3 DNA: TGCAGTGCTCCAGGGCTGGCTGGCTACACCTTC
CDR3 protein: CSAPGLAGYTF

J gene: TRBJ2-5
V gene: TRBV7-9
D gene: -
clone size: -
CDR3 DNA: TGTGCCAGCAGCCACGAAGAGACCCAGTACTTC
CDR3 protein: CASSHEETQYF

J gene: TRBJ2-5
V gene: TRBV15
D gene: TRBD2
clone size: -
CDR3 DNA: TGTGCCACCAGCAACCGACTAGCGGGAGGGGAAGAGACCCAGTACTTC
CDR3 protein: CATSNRLAGGEETQYF

J gene: TRBJ2-3
V gene: TRBV5-1
D gene: -
clone size: -
CDR3 DNA: TGCGCCAGCCGAGGGGGAAGCACAGATACGCAGTATTTT
CDR3 protein: CASRGGSTDTQYF

J gene: TRBJ2-2
V gene: TRBV27
D gene: TRBD1
clone size: -
CDR3 DNA: TGTGCCAGCAGTGAAAGGACAGGGGGCTACACCGGGGAGCTGTTTTTT
CDR3 protein: CASSERTGGYTGELFF

J gene: TRBJ2-6
V gene: TRBV9
D gene: -
clone size: -
CDR3 DNA: TGTGCCAGCAGCGTAGCCAGGAGCTCTGGGGCCAACGTCCTGACTTTC
CDR3 protein: CASSVARSSGANVLTF

J gene: TRBJ1-1
V gene: TRBV18
D gene: -
clone size: -
CDR3 DNA: TGTGCCAGCTCACCACAGACCGGGCTTCTGAACACTGAAGCTTTCTTT
CDR3 protein: CASSPQTGLLNTEAFF

J gene: TRBJ2-3
V gene: TRBV7-3
D gene: -
clone size: -
CDR3 DNA: TGTGCCAGCAGCCGAGACCTACTGGATACGCAGTATTTT
CDR3 protein: CASSRDLLDTQYF

J gene: TRBJ2-3
V gene: TRBV7-8
D gene: -
clone size: -
CDR3 DNA: TGTGCCAGCAGCCTATCCCGGTTGGGGCCGAGGACAGATACGCAGTATTTT
CDR3 protein: CASSLSRLGPRTDTQYF

J gene: TRBJ2-7
V gene: TRBV7-9
D gene: TRBD1
clone size: -
CDR3 DNA: TGTGCCAGCAGCTTCCGGCAGGGGGCTACTAATCCCTACGAGCAGTACTTC
CDR3 protein: CASSFRQGATNPYEQYF

J gene: TRBJ2-1
V gene: TRBV27
D gene: TRBD2
clone size: -
CDR3 DNA: TGTGCCAGCAGTCGAAGGATAGCGGGACCATGGGATGAGCAGTTCTTC
CDR3 protein: CASSRRIAGPWDEQFF

J gene: TRBJ2-7
V gene: TRBV4-1
D gene: TRBD1
clone size: -
CDR3 DNA: TGCGCCAGCAGCCAATCGGGACAGGGATTTAGGAGCTCCTACGAGCAGTACTTC
CDR3 protein: CASSQSGQGFRSSYEQYF

J gene: TRBJ2-1
V gene: TRBV28
D gene: -
clone size: once
CDR3 DNA: TGTGCCAGCAGTACCCCGGGACTCACCTACAATGAGCAGTTCTTC
CDR3 protein: CASSTPGLTYNEQFF

J gene: TRBJ2-7
V gene: TRBV15
D gene: TRBD2
clone size: -
CDR3 DNA: TGTGCCACCAGCAGAGATGCACGTCTAGCGGGGCCCTCCTACGAGCAGTACTTC
CDR3 protein: CATSRDARLAGPSYEQYF

J gene: TRBJ2-7
V gene: TRBV28
D gene: TRBD2
clone size: -
CDR3 DNA: TGTGCCAGCAGCCTCACTAGCGGAAGGTGGGCCGAGCAGTACTTC
CDR3 protein: CASSLTSGRWAEQYF

J gene: TRBJ2-7
V gene: TRBV28
D gene: -
clone size: -
CDR3 DNA: TGTGCCAGCCTGACAACCGGCTACGAGCAGTACTTC
CDR3 protein: CASLTTGYEQYF

J gene: TRBJ2-3
V gene: TRBV6-6
D gene: TRBD2
clone size: -
CDR3 DNA: TGTGCCAGCAGTTACGATAGCGGGAGAGGTGATACGCAGTATTTT
CDR3 protein: CASSYDSGRGDTQYF

J gene: TRBJ2-1
V gene: TRBV30
D gene: TRBD2
clone size: -
CDR3 DNA: TGTGCCTGGAAGAAAGAAATTAGGACTAGCGGGTTCTCCTACAATGAGCAGTTCTTC
CDR3 protein: CAWKKEIRTSGFSYNEQFF

J gene: TRBJ2-7
V gene: TRBV6-1
D gene: -
clone size: -
CDR3 DNA: TGTGCCAGCAGTGCAGATGACAGGCTGAGGTACGAGCAGTACTTC
CDR3 protein: CASSADDRLRYEQYF

J gene: TRBJ2-5
V gene: TRBV18
D gene: -
clone size: -
CDR3 DNA: TGTGCCAGCTCACGTCCTAGCGAGGCAGAGACCCAGTACTTC
CDR3 protein: CASSRPSEAETQYF

J gene: TRBJ2-1
V gene: TRBV7-9
D gene: TRBD1
clone size: -
CDR3 DNA: TGTGCCAGCAGGGGGGACAGCTACAATGAGCAGTTCTTC
CDR3 protein: CASRGDSYNEQFF

J gene: TRBJ2-7
V gene: TRBV6-5
D gene: TRBD2
clone size: -
CDR3 DNA: TGTGCCAGCAGGTCATATAGCGGGGTGGGGGAGCAGTACTTC
CDR3 protein: CASRSYSGVGEQYF

J gene: TRBJ2-2
V gene: TRBV29-1
D gene: -
clone size: -
CDR3 DNA: TGCAGCGCCTTAGACAGTGGGGAGCTGTTTTTT
CDR3 protein: CSALDSGELFF

J gene: TRBJ2-7
V gene: TRBV2
D gene: TRBD2
clone size: few
CDR3 DNA: TGTGCCAGCAGTGACCGGAATAGCGGGTTTTCCTACGAGCAGTACTTC
CDR3 protein: CASSDRNSGFSYEQYF